These T cell receptor beta chains were read from a single sample in a study of T-cell memory formation after mild COVID-19. TCRdb fed the 5' RACE reads into MiXCR, producing one record per CDR3 protein. The table lists 400,000 to 550,000 distinct CDR3 sequences, nearly 25% of them singletons. The material sequenced was PBMCs or a T cell subset sorted from them (not recorded which). These receptors came from an adult woman who had mild COVID-19 (a few samples of this study predate the infection). Cell type and time point are not known. Both conserved end residues are trimmed from each CDR3.

cdr3_aa v_call
ASSSGTGGRDTEAF TRBV7-3
ASSLRGQGAGGYT TRBV28
ASSLTGQIQETQY TRBV5-1
AISELGRGADTQY TRBV10-3
ASSSPGAALGEQY TRBV6-5
SARRPGTSEETQY TRBV20-1
SASGAGGSGNTIY TRBV20-1
ASSLTSGVLTDTQY TRBV5-1
ASSKQKQLAADTQY TRBV5-1
ASSPRNEGNQPQH TRBV12-3/TRBV12-4
ASSSYQGAFGNQPQH TRBV5-1
ASRNSGAHEQF TRBV2
ASSLDSLNEQF TRBV7-3
ASLRRGSYEQY TRBV27
ASSVSGSGNEQF TRBV9
ASSPVLGRRKTEAF TRBV6-2/TRBV6-3
ASAQSPGNTIY TRBV5-1
SVAGGAGANVLT TRBV29-1
ASSLAGSYSYEQY TRBV5-1
ASSPRKGAGRYEQY TRBV3-1
ASSYGTYANTGELF TRBV6-5
ASSWGGQIYEQY TRBV12-3/TRBV12-4